The clone carrying this TCR beta chain occurred many times. Germline V lookup: CDR1 SGHAT, CDR2 FQNNGV. CDR3 length: 14 amino acids. Trimming stripped 5 bases from V and 0 bases from J, with 11 bases between. The investigators amplified TCR beta CDR3 regions from RNA transcripts. A set of HTBI primers served as the primers for a first-round RT-PCR of the TCR CDR3. Using its own MiXCR run on the multiplex PCR reads, TCRdb lists one record per CDR3 protein. In the table there are roughly 300,000 distinct CDR3 sequences, 20% to 25% of which are singletons. This record belongs to a study of T cells in Graves' hyperthyroidism and ophthalmopathy.

The rearrangement links TRBV11-2 to TRBJ2-7, with TRBD2 as a possible D gene (6 bases). This clonotype was obtained from a woman in her fifties or sixties with Graves' hyperthyroidism. The material sequenced was blood. DNA of the CDR3: TGTGCCAGCAGCCGTGGGAGGAACTCCTACGAGCAGTACTTC. Translation gives CASSRGRNSYEQYF.